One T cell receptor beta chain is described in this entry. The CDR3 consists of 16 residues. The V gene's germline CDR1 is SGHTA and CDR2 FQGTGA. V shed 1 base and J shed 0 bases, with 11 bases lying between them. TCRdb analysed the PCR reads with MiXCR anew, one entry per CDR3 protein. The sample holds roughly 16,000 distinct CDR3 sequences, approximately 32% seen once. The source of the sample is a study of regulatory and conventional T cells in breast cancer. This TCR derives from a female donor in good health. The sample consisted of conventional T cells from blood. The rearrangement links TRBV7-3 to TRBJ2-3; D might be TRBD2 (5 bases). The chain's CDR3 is CASSLIGRLSTDTQYF. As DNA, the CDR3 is TGTGCCAGCAGCTTAATAGGCAGACTAAGCACAGATACGCAGTATTTT.